These 28 T cell receptor beta chains were sequenced from one sample in a study of chronic HIV infection and antiretroviral therapy. TCRdb reprocessed the 5' RACE reads with MiXCR, giving one entry per CDR3 protein. The sample lists about 31,000 distinct CDR3 sequences, more than 7.5% seen once, with about 2.4% in the top ten. Material: peripheral blood. All receptors derive from an adult who had HIV and had not received antiretroviral therapy, or was an uninfected healthy control (not recorded which).

The rearrangement uses TRBV6-5 and TRBJ2-1; 9 nucleotides align to TRBD2. The CDR3 covers 16 residues. J lost 0 bases, V lost 5 bases, and 5 bases had no gene match. Germline CDR1 and CDR2: MNHEY and SVGAGI. The CDR3 spells CASSGSSGDSYNEQFF. The CDR3, as DNA: TGTGCCAGCAGTGGCTCTAGCGGGGACTCCTACAATGAGCAGTTCTTC.

Ten or more counts support this clonotype. The rearrangement uses TRBV29-1 and TRBJ2-1, with D unclear. The CDR3 runs to 15 residues. Trimming stripped 5 bases from V and 2 bases from J, with 16 bases between. The V gene's germline CDR1 is SQVTM and CDR2 ANQGSEA. The DNA of the CDR3 is TGCAGCGTTCGAGATAGTGACTTCACCTACAATGAGCAGTTCTTC. This encodes CSVRDSDFTYNEQFF.

V gene TRBV7-2 combines with J gene TRBJ1-1; TRBD1 is a possible D gene (6 bases). Trimming took off 5 bases at V and 7 bases at J, with 17 bases between the two ends. The CDR3 sequence is 14 residues long. The V gene's germline CDR1 is SGHTA and CDR2 FQGNSA. The CDR3 DNA sequence: TGTGCCAGCAGCCCCGGTCAGGGGCAAGGTGAAGCTTTCTTT. Its translation is CASSPGQGQGEAFF.

This clonotype was picked up many times. The chain combines TRBV7-6 with TRBJ2-5, with D perhaps given as TRBD1 or TRBD2 (5 bases each). This CDR3 contains 15 residues. The germline V and J ends were trimmed by 1 base and 7 bases, with 16 bases remaining between them. Germline V gene data show CDR1 as SGHVS and CDR2 as FNYEAQ. The CDR3 spells CASSLGGPLEGTQYF. The CDR3 DNA sequence: TGTGCCAGCAGCTTAGGGGGACCCCTCGAGGGGACCCAGTACTTC.

In its sample, this clonotype was seen many times. The chain carries TRBV9 and TRBJ1-1; TRBD1 might be the D (5 bases). Trimming stripped 6 bases from V and 0 bases from J, with 12 bases between. Germline V gene data show CDR1 as SGDLS and CDR2 as YYNGEE. The CDR3 consists of 14 residues. The CDR3 DNA reads as TGTGCCAGCACCCGACAGAACATGAACACTGAAGCTTTCTTT. Translating gives CASTRQNMNTEAFF.

In this sample, this clonotype turned up many times. The gene calls are TRBV12-3 or TRBV12-4 and TRBJ2-1; D tentatively fits TRBD1 or TRBD2 (5 bases each). The V gene lost 3 bases and the J gene lost 0 bases, with 12 bases spanning the gap. The CDR3 covers 16 residues. CDR3 loop: CASSLGDASSYNEQFF. For the CDR3, the DNA is TGTGCCAGCAGTTTGGGGGACGCCAGCTCCTACAATGAGCAGTTCTTC.

This clonotype was seen a handful of times. The chain employs TRBV7-9 and TRBJ2-2; weak D call: TRBD2 (6 bases). From germline, CDR1 is SEHNR and CDR2 FQNEAQ (reference sequence). Trimming left V 7 bases short and J 2 bases short, with 17 bases between. This CDR3 has 16 amino acids. The CDR3, as DNA: TGTGCCAGCACCCACGGGAGCCCTATTAACACCGGGGAGCTGTTTTTT. Protein product: CASTHGSPINTGELFF.

This clonotype was recorded many times. The chain uses TRBV12-3 or TRBV12-4 and TRBJ2-4; a possible D gene is TRBD2 (7 bases). V was trimmed by 6 bases and J by 3 bases, leaving 12 bases between them. CDR3 length: 14 amino acids. The CDR3 region has the DNA TGTGCCAGCAGCGGGGGGCTAGGCAAAAACATTCAGTACTTC. Translated: CASSGGLGKNIQYF.

In DNA form, the CDR3 reads TGTGCCAGCAGTGAAGGTGGTAATGAAAAACTGTTTTTT. It translates to CASSEGGNEKLFF. The rearrangement uses TRBV25-1 and TRBJ1-4; D is undetermined. The CDR3 spans 13 residues. The germline CDR1 and CDR2 sequences are MGHDK and SYGVNS. Trimming stripped 2 bases from V and 4 bases from J, with 5 bases between.

The V and J genes are TRBV29-1 and TRBJ2-1, with D tentatively TRBD1 (5 bases). The V end lost 1 base, the J end lost 4 bases, and 14 bases lay between the germline ends. CDR1 is SQVTM, CDR2 ANQGSEA, per germline. The length of the CDR3 is 15 residues. The CDR3 sequence: CSVEVAVRVYNEQFF. The CDR3 DNA reads TGCAGCGTTGAAGTTGCGGTCAGGGTGTACAATGAGCAGTTCTTC.

This clonotype was detected many times. This chain links TRBV28 with TRBJ1-1, with D possibly being TRBD1 (5 bases). This CDR3 region has 12 residues. V shed 3 bases and J shed 9 bases, with 11 bases lying between them. Germline CDR1 and CDR2: MDHEN and SYDVKM. The CDR3 here is CASSFEHRQAFF. The DNA for the CDR3 is TGTGCCAGCAGTTTTGAGCACAGGCAAGCTTTCTTT.

There are many counts of this clonotype. V gene TRBV30 combines with J gene TRBJ2-7; D unclear. The CDR3 extends over 15 amino acids. Germline CDR1 is GTSNPN and CDR2 is SVGIG (reference sequence). The V gene lost 4 bases and the J gene lost 0 bases, with 16 bases spanning the gap. CDR3 residues: CAWKKGSGSSYEQYF. The DNA of the CDR3 is TGTGCCTGGAAGAAGGGAAGTGGTAGCTCCTACGAGCAGTACTTC.

This clonotype was seen a few times. The chain recombines TRBV29-1 with TRBJ2-5, with D maybe TRBD1 (7 bases). CDR1 and CDR2 from the germline V gene are SQVTM and ANQGSEA. CDR3 length: 14 amino acids. Trimming shortened V by 8 bases and J by 6 bases, and 22 bases separated the two germline ends. CDR3 sequence (DNA): TGCAGCTCTGGTGTAGGGGGCGCGGGAAAGACCCAGTACTTC. Translation gives CSSGVGGAGKTQYF.

This clonotype was seen many times. The chain employs TRBV10-3 and TRBJ1-5, with 8 bases matching TRBD1. The CDR3 contains 18 residues. CDR1 and CDR2 from the germline V gene are ENHRY and SYGVKD. With 0 bases clipped from V and 0 bases from J, the junction kept 7 bases outside the gene matches. The CDR3 region is CAISESGQGADSNQPQHF. In nucleotides, the CDR3 is TGTGCCATCAGTGAGTCCGGACAGGGAGCTGATAGCAATCAGCCCCAGCATTTT.

This clonotype was picked up many times. The rearrangement uses TRBV4-3 and TRBJ1-6; D gene unclear. The V gene lost 3 bases and the J gene lost 10 bases, with 16 bases spanning the gap. In germline, CDR1 is LGHNA, CDR2 YSLEER. This CDR3 contains 15 residues. CDR3 nucleotides: TGCGCCAGCAGCCAGAAGATAGGGTTTTACTCACCCCTCCACTTT. Residues: CASSQKIGFYSPLHF.

The CDR3 coding sequence is TGCAGCGTAGTCGAGATCGGGGCCAACGTCCTGACTTTC. Translation: CSVVEIGANVLTF. The rearrangement links TRBV29-1 to TRBJ2-6; no clear D gene. The length of the CDR3 is 13 residues. The V and J ends lost 6 bases and 4 bases respectively, with 10 bases between them. The germline CDR1 and CDR2 sequences are SQVTM and ANQGSEA.

In this sample, this clonotype turned up many times. The rearrangement uses TRBV7-6 and TRBJ1-5, with 7 bases that match TRBD1. CDR3 length equals 15 residues. Germline trimming cut 1 base from V and 5 bases from J; bases unmatched to any gene: 5. CDR1 is SGHVS and CDR2 is FNYEAQ in the germline V gene. In DNA form, the CDR3 reads TGTGCCAGCAGCTTAGAACAGGGGCGCTATCAGCCCCAGCATTTT. Translated: CASSLEQGRYQPQHF. The complete variable domain, with remaining parts taken from reference TRBV7-6 and TRBJ1-5, reads GAGVSQSPRYKVTKRGQDVALRCDPISGHVSLYWYRQALGQGPEFLTYFNYEAQQDKSGLPNDRFSAERPEGSISTLTIQRTEQRDSAMYRCASSLEQGRYQPQHFGDGTRLSIL.

The genes are TRBV4-1 and TRBJ2-1, with 12 positions matching TRBD2. The CDR3 consists of 16 residues. CDR1 and CDR2 (germline): MGHRA, YSYEKL. Germline trimming cut 5 bases from V and 5 bases from J; bases unmatched to any gene: 7. The CDR3 bases are TGCGCCAGCAGCTTCCGACTAGCGGGAGATCACAATGAGCAGTTCTTC. It specifies CASSFRLAGDHNEQFF.

J is TRBJ1-2 and V is TRBV27, with D maybe TRBD1 (6 bases). This CDR3 spans 13 amino acids. Trimming removed 4 bases at V and 3 bases at J, with 9 bases between. The germline gives CDR1 MNHEY, CDR2 SMNVEV (reference sequence). The CDR3 sequence: CASSSGQYYGYTF. Here the CDR3 DNA reads TGTGCCAGCAGTTCTGGACAGTACTATGGCTACACCTTC.

This clonotype was seen only a few times. This chain links TRBV15 with TRBJ2-5, with D hard to call. The CDR3 spans 12 residues. With 4 bases removed from V and 4 bases from J, the gap between germline ends came to 7 bases. Germline loops: CDR1 LNHNV, CDR2 YYDKDF (reference sequence). The CDR3 DNA reads as TGTGCCACCAGCAATGCTTTAGAGACCCAGTACTTC. Amino acids: CATSNALETQYF.

This clonotype appeared many times. The chain carries TRBV9 and TRBJ2-1, with TRBD2 identical over 13 bases. V shed 0 bases, J shed 8 bases, and the junction held 17 bases outside the gene matches. Germline values: CDR1 SGDLS, CDR2 YYNGEE. The CDR3 length is 20 residues. The CDR3 spells CASSVVGLGQQGLAGHEQFF. The CDR3 DNA reads as TGTGCCAGCAGCGTAGTCGGACTCGGACAGCAGGGACTAGCGGGGCATGAGCAGTTCTTC. The whole variable domain, filled in from reference TRBV9 and TRBJ2-1, reads DSGVTQTPKHLITATGQRVTLRCSPRSGDLSVYWYQQSLDQGLQFLIQYYNGEERAKGNILERFSAQQFPDLHSELNLSSLELGDSALYFCASSVVGLGQQGLAGHEQFFGPGTRLTVL.

The table lists this clonotype with a few counts. The V and J genes are TRBV12-3 or TRBV12-4 and TRBJ2-1; 10 nucleotides align to TRBD1. The CDR3 runs 11 residues. V lost 5 bases to trimming and J lost 15 bases; unmatched junction nucleotides: 4. The CDR3 sequence is CASSLGQGPFF. CDR3 bases: TGTGCCAGCAGTCTGGGACAGGGGCCGTTCTTC.

This clonotype was picked up many times. The V gene is TRBV19, the J gene TRBJ2-1; 8 bases map to TRBD2. CDR1 is LNHDA, CDR2 SQIVND, per germline (reference sequence). This CDR3 has 18 amino acids. The ends lost 9 bases at V and 1 base at J; junction bases unmatched: 17. The chain's CDR3 is CASMGPGTSGWSYNEQFF. The CDR3 DNA sequence: TGTGCCAGCATGGGGCCCGGGACTAGTGGGTGGTCCTACAATGAGCAGTTCTTC.

The V call is TRBV12-3 or TRBV12-4, the J call TRBJ2-2; D might be TRBD1 (5 bases). Trimming removed 8 bases from V and 4 bases from J, with 14 bases in between. CDR3 length: 14 residues. The CDR3 spells CASSRIGATGELFF. CDR3 DNA sequence: TGTGCCAGCTCCCGGATAGGGGCCACCGGGGAGCTGTTTTTT.

This clonotype has more than one count but fewer than ten. This chain uses TRBV6-2 or TRBV6-3 with TRBJ1-5; 7 positions agree with TRBD1. Germline values: CDR1 MNHEY, CDR2 SVGEGT. The CDR3 extends over 14 amino acids. The V segment lost 5 bases and the J segment 3 bases; nucleotides outside the gene matches: 4. The CDR3 spells CASSVTGVNQPQHF. The CDR3 DNA follows: TGTGCCAGCAGTGTCACAGGGGTCAATCAGCCCCAGCATTTT.

This chain connects TRBV29-1 to TRBJ2-7, with TRBD1 matching over 9 bases. Germline CDR1 and CDR2: SQVTM and ANQGSEA. V shed 4 bases and J 5 bases; nucleotides not matched to a gene: 9. There are 14 residues in the CDR3. CDR3 DNA: TGCAGCGTTGCCCAAGGGACAGGGCGGGACGAGCAGTACTTC. This gives the protein CSVAQGTGRDEQYF.

This clonotype appeared many times. The CDR3: CASSLVWQQTEAFF. CDR3 bases: TGTGCCAGCAGCTTAGTGTGGCAGCAAACTGAAGCTTTCTTT. V and J are TRBV7-2 and TRBJ1-1; D is uncertain. There are 14 residues in the CDR3. Germline CDR1 reads SGHTA; CDR2 reads FQGNSA. Trimming took 1 base from V and 5 from J, leaving 11 bases between them.

This clonotype was picked up a small number of times. This chain joins TRBV2 and TRBJ2-7, with D perhaps matching TRBD1 (6 bases). Germline V CDR1 and CDR2: SNHLY, FYNNEI. Between the trimmed V and J ends, which lost 6 bases and 0 bases, there was a span of 12 bases. The CDR3 sequence is 14 residues long. CDR3 in DNA: TGTGCCAGCAGGGTAGACAGGAGCTCCTACGAGCAGTACTTC. Residues: CASRVDRSSYEQYF.